One sample yielded the 8 T cell receptor beta chains listed below, sequenced in a study of T cell responses to AZD1222 COVID-19 vaccine. Sequencing was performed with immunoSEQ multiplex PCR; in TCRdb, only in-frame clones are kept and a portion is missing. The sample carries approximately 160,000 clones, 90% to 95% recorded once. Sequences were derived from peripheral blood, sampled on day 0 of AZD1222 vaccination. The source of these receptors is an adult in good health.

This clone was counted once. The chain carries TRBV27 and TRBJ1-2, with D perhaps matching TRBD1 (5 bases). The CDR3 has 15 residues. Germline V CDR1 and CDR2: MNHEY, SMNVEV (reference sequence). V was pared by 5 bases and J by 3 bases, with 16 bases between. The DNA of the CDR3 is TGTGCCAGCAGTCTTACCGCCGGGACCGACTATGGCTACACCTTC. This codes for CASSLTAGTDYGYTF.

The chain uses TRBV6-5 and TRBJ2-1; TRBD2 aligns across 10 bases. The germline V gene encodes CDR1 MNHEY and CDR2 SVGAGI. The V gene end was trimmed by 6 bases and the J gene end by 2 bases; junction bases not matched to a gene: 4. This CDR3 is built from 15 residues. The CDR3 loop is CASSLSGGTYNEQFF. The CDR3 bases are TGTGCCAGCAGCCTTAGCGGGGGGACCTACAATGAGCAGTTCTTC.

V usage is TRBV11-1 and J usage is TRBJ1-1, with D possibly TRBD1 on 6 matching bases. Germline V gives CDR1 SGHAT, CDR2 FQDESV (reference sequence). Deletions cut 6 bases from V and 1 base from J, with 15 bases between. The CDR3 has 15 amino acids. For the CDR3, the DNA is TGTGCCAGCAGACAACACAGGGTCGGGAACACTGAAGCTTTCTTT. Protein product: CASRQHRVGNTEAFF.

The chain is built from TRBV29-1 and TRBJ1-1; TRBD1 is a possible D gene (6 bases). CDR3 size: 13 residues. The V end lost 4 bases, the J end lost 4 bases, and 13 bases lay between the germline ends. CDR1 and CDR2 (germline): SQVTM, ANQGSEA. The CDR3 is CSVVRDISTEAFF. The CDR3 DNA reads TGCAGCGTTGTCCGGGACATTTCCACTGAAGCTTTCTTT.

The chain carries TRBV2 and TRBJ2-5; possible D gene TRBD1, 5 bases. CDR3 size: 13 residues. V was shortened by 5 bases and J by 5 bases, with 12 bases between the two germline ends. CDR1 and CDR2 (germline): SNHLY, FYNNEI. For the CDR3, the DNA is TGTGCCAGCAGTTCCCAGGGTGCGGAGACCCAGTACTTC. The encoded protein is CASSSQGAETQYF. Supplemented by reference TRBV2 and TRBJ2-5, the full variable domain reads EPEVTQTPSHQVTQMGQEVILRCVPISNHLYFYWYRQILGQKVEFLVSFYNNEISEKSEIFDDQFSVERPDGSNFTLKIRSTKLEDSAMYFCASSSQGAETQYFGPGTRLLVL.

V gene TRBV19 combines with J gene TRBJ1-1; a weak D match, TRBD1 (5 bases). Germline V CDR1 and CDR2: LNHDA, SQIVND (reference sequence). CDR3 size: 11 residues. Trimming pared 9 bases from V and 11 bases from J, leaving 16 bases between. The CDR3 protein is CASLTGTTAFF. The CDR3 DNA reads TGTGCCAGCCTTACCGGGACTACGGCTTTCTTT.

The chain uses TRBV7-2 and TRBJ2-2, with a tentative D call TRBD1 (5 bases). V lost 5 bases to trimming and J lost 1 base, with 8 bases between them. Germline CDR1 and CDR2: SGHTA and FQGNSA. The length of the CDR3 is 14 residues. CDR3 loop: CASSIDRNTGELFF. In DNA form, the CDR3 reads TGTGCCAGCAGCATAGACAGGAACACCGGGGAGCTGTTTTTT.

This clone was counted once. The chain couples TRBV18 to TRBJ1-5; tentative D call: TRBD1 (6 bases). Deletions cut 3 bases from V and 2 bases from J, with 17 bases between. The CDR3 is made up of 17 amino acids. Germline lookup yields CDR1 KGHSH and CDR2 LQKENI. CDR3 sequence (DNA): TGTGCCAGCTCACCCCCCGGGGGGCCTCAGGGCAATCAGCCCCAGCATTTT. It is translated as CASSPPGGPQGNQPQHF.